This is a list of T cell receptor beta chains from one sample in a study of cytomegalovirus exposure and HLA in healthy donors. Sequencing was performed with immunoSEQ multiplex PCR; in TCRdb, only in-frame clones are kept and a portion is missing. The data hold about 240,000 clones, with roughly 87% observed a single time. Sequenced input: PBMCs. Every receptor here comes from a woman aged 40 to 49 in good health and CMV-seropositive. Both conserved end residues are part of each CDR3. D genes are given only for firm matches. Clone size is given for some rows only: seen once, a few or many times, or a class if the clone is expanded.

size,D,J,V,CDR3,DNA
NA,TRBD1,TRBJ1-5,TRBV30,CAWSTTGQGSYQPQHF,TGTGCCTGGAGCACTACGGGACAGGGAAGTTATCAGCCCCAGCATTTT
NA,NA,TRBJ2-3,TRBV11-2,CASSLGSGGGTDTQYF,TGTGCCAGCAGCTTAGGTTCTGGCGGGGGCACAGATACGCAGTATTTT
NA,TRBD1,TRBJ1-2,TRBV5-1,CASSQSSLGTEGYTF,TGCGCCAGCAGCCAATCCTCTCTCGGGACAGAGGGCTACACCTTC
NA,TRBD2,TRBJ2-1,TRBV19,CATSLAGGVNEQFF,TGTGCCACTAGTCTAGCGGGGGGTGTTAATGAGCAGTTCTTC
NA,TRBD2,TRBJ2-7,TRBV5-4,CASSRTSGGSYEQYF,TGTGCCAGCAGTCGGACTAGCGGGGGGTCCTACGAGCAGTACTTC
NA,NA,TRBJ2-1,TRBV5-6,CASSEETAYNEQFF,TGTGCCAGCAGCGAAGAGACAGCTTACAATGAGCAGTTCTTC
NA,TRBD1,TRBJ2-5,TRBV19,CASSPHRGETQYF,TGTGCCAGTAGTCCGCACAGGGGAGAGACCCAGTACTTC
NA,TRBD1,TRBJ1-6,TRBV27,CASRLDRGSNSPLHF,TGTGCCAGCAGGCTTGACAGGGGTAGTAATTCACCCCTCCACTTT
NA,TRBD1,TRBJ1-1,TRBV5-4,CASSTRTGVNYTEAFF,TGTGCCAGCAGCACAAGGACAGGGGTCAACTACACTGAAGCTTTCTTT
NA,NA,TRBJ1-4,TRBV7-9,CASSLRGLGEKLFF,TGTGCCAGCAGCCTAAGGGGGTTGGGTGAAAAACTGTTTTTT
few,NA,TRBJ1-4,TRBV2,CASSDEGFEKLFF,TGTGCCAGCAGTGATGAGGGATTTGAAAAACTGTTTTTT